The 27 T cell receptor beta chains in this list originate from one sample, sequenced in a study of lymphopenia after photon versus proton radiotherapy. The repertoire was sequenced with immunoSEQ multiplex PCR; TCRdb's copy has only in-frame clones and lacks some. The table shows about 33,000 clones, with around 90% occurring only once. Here the sequenced sample was peripheral blood, taken from a patient treated with photon-based radiotherapy. These receptors were collected from a woman aged 45-59 years with pancreatic cancer.

The CDR3 loop is CASSLASGRRIDTQYF. The CDR3 DNA follows: TGTGCCAGCAGCTTAGCGAGCGGGAGAAGAATAGATACGCAGTATTTT. V usage is TRBV7-2 and J usage is TRBJ2-3, with 8 bases aligning to TRBD2. The CDR3 is made up of 16 amino acids. The germline gives CDR1 SGHTA, CDR2 FQGNSA. V lost 0 bases, J lost 5 bases, and 7 bases stayed unmatched.

V and J are TRBV6-4 and TRBJ2-3; 9 bases match TRBD1. Germline trimming cut 5 bases from V and 4 bases from J; bases unmatched to any gene: 4. Germline CDR1 is MRHNA and CDR2 is SNTAGT. The CDR3 has 14 amino acids. The CDR3 reads CASSYGTGPDTQYF. The CDR3, as DNA: TGTGCCAGCAGTTACGGGACAGGGCCAGATACGCAGTATTTT.

The rearrangement links TRBV5-1 to TRBJ2-5, with 8 bases fitting TRBD1. Germline V gene lookup returns CDR1 SGHRS and CDR2 YFSETQ. The CDR3 has 15 residues. With V trimmed by 7 bases and J by 4 bases, 12 bases remained unmatched. The CDR3 DNA reads TGCGCCAGCGGAAGACAGGGGCCCATGGTAGAGACCCAGTACTTC. Amino acid sequence: CASGRQGPMVETQYF.

J is TRBJ2-1 and V is TRBV14; D is ambiguous. CDR1 and CDR2 from the germline V gene are SGHDN and FVKESK. This CDR3 is 15 amino acids long. Trimming removed 0 bases at V and 5 bases at J, with 11 bases between. CDR3 sequence: CASSQDPPDHNEQFF. For the CDR3, the DNA is TGTGCCAGCAGCCAAGACCCCCCGGACCACAATGAGCAGTTCTTC.

This chain uses TRBV11-3 with TRBJ2-1; 10 bases are shared with TRBD2. The germline V gene has CDR1 SGHNT and CDR2 YENEEA. V trimming: 4 bases; J trimming: 9 bases; junction bases outside the gene matches: 6. The CDR3 extends over 14 amino acids. The CDR3 protein is CASSSGPSGSEQFF. DNA of the CDR3: TGTGCCAGCAGCTCCGGACCTAGCGGGAGTGAGCAGTTCTTC.

The V call is TRBV7-8, the J call TRBJ2-5, with 9 nucleotides matching TRBD2. The CDR3 consists of 15 residues. V was clipped by 5 bases and J by 5 bases; unmatched bases: 9. Germline-derived CDR1 and CDR2 are SGHVS and FQNEAQ. This CDR3 is CASSNSGSGSETQYF. Here the CDR3 DNA reads TGTGCCAGCAGCAATAGCGGGAGTGGTTCGGAGACCCAGTACTTC.

The V gene is TRBV7-2, the J gene TRBJ2-5; 9 bases line up with TRBD1. CDR3 size: 14 residues. Germline values: CDR1 SGHTA, CDR2 FQGNSA. The trim removed 8 bases at V and 1 base at J, leaving 5 bases unmatched. The CDR3 reads CASGTGTSQETQYF. CDR3 nucleotide sequence: TGTGCCAGCGGGACAGGGACGTCCCAAGAGACCCAGTACTTC.

In this sample, this clone turned up once. V is TRBV19 and J is TRBJ2-5; the D gene is possibly TRBD2 (6 bases). V lost 5 bases and J lost 4, with 23 bases in between. CDR1 is LNHDA, CDR2 SQIVND, per germline (reference sequence). The CDR3 covers 17 residues. The CDR3 DNA is TGTGCCAGTAGTGCCCGGCGGGCTAGCGCCCCTTTAGAGACCCAGTACTTC. Residues: CASSARRASAPLETQYF.

V and J are TRBV28 and TRBJ1-5; TRBD1 matches 7 bases. The CDR3 consists of 15 residues. V lost 3 bases, J lost 0 bases, and 2 bases stayed unmatched. CDR1 is MDHEN and CDR2 is SYDVKM in the germline V gene. This chain's CDR3 is CASSFGQVSNQPQHF. The CDR3 nucleotides are TGTGCCAGCAGTTTCGGACAGGTTAGCAATCAGCCCCAGCATTTT.

The chain recombines TRBV27 with TRBJ1-3; possibly TRBD1 for D (6 bases). This CDR3 region has 14 residues. In germline, CDR1 is MNHEY, CDR2 SMNVEV (reference sequence). The V and J ends lost 8 bases and 0 bases respectively, with 11 bases between them. The CDR3 is CASRDTYSGNTIYF. The CDR3 DNA sequence: TGTGCCAGCCGGGACACATACTCTGGAAACACCATATATTTT.

This clone was counted once. V is TRBV5-8 and J is TRBJ2-1, with 8 bases lining up with TRBD2. The CDR3 has 16 residues. J lost 5 bases, V lost 7 bases, and 14 bases had no gene match. Germline CDR1 is SGHTS and CDR2 is YDEGEE. The CDR3 nucleotides are TGTGCCAGCCTTTACCGACTAGCGCAGACTGACAATGAGCAGTTCTTC. This codes for CASLYRLAQTDNEQFF.

The genes are TRBV7-8 and TRBJ2-1; 10 bases map to TRBD2. V was pared by 2 bases and J by 6 bases, with 13 bases of the junction left unmatched. CDR1 and CDR2 from the germline V gene are SGHVS and FQNEAQ. This CDR3 has 18 amino acids. The CDR3 coding sequence is TGTGCCAGCAGCTTACCCCGTAGACTAGCGGGTCCCACCAATGAGCAGTTCTTC. It yields the protein CASSLPRRLAGPTNEQFF.

V and J are TRBV19 and TRBJ2-2, with D possibly being TRBD1 (6 bases). This CDR3 has 15 residues. CDR1 is LNHDA, CDR2 SQIVND, per germline (reference sequence). V was shortened by 4 bases and J by 2 bases, with 11 bases between the two germline ends. The CDR3 sequence: CASSTRDTNTGELFF. DNA for the CDR3: TGTGCCAGTAGTACCCGGGACACTAACACCGGGGAGCTGTTTTTT.

The rearrangement joins TRBV11-2 to TRBJ1-1; D remains unclear. The CDR3 length is 17 residues. The V end lost 0 bases, the J end lost 5 bases, and 19 bases lay between the germline ends. CDR1 and CDR2 (germline): SGHAT, FQNNGV. The CDR3, as DNA: TGTGCCAGCAGCTTAGATCTGGGAGAGGGTTCTCTGACTGAAGCTTTCTTT. Protein sequence: CASSLDLGEGSLTEAFF.

V gene TRBV7-8 combines with J gene TRBJ2-1; a possible D gene is TRBD2 (5 bases). Germline lookup yields CDR1 SGHVS and CDR2 FQNEAQ. There are 17 residues in the CDR3. With 2 bases removed from V and 3 bases from J, the gap between germline ends came to 17 bases. The CDR3 protein is CASSLLGDRGFYNEQFF. The CDR3 DNA sequence: TGTGCCAGCAGCTTATTGGGAGATCGGGGATTCTACAATGAGCAGTTCTTC.

The chain carries TRBV27 and TRBJ1-3; D remains unclear. V shed 6 bases and J shed 0 bases, with 9 bases lying between them. CDR1 MNHEY and CDR2 SMNVEV come from the germline V gene (reference sequence). The CDR3 extends over 14 amino acids. DNA of the CDR3: TGTGCCAGCAGGGAGGCAAACTCTGGAAACACCATATATTTT. Amino acid sequence: CASREANSGNTIYF.

The J gene is TRBJ1-1, the V gene TRBV29-1; perhaps TRBD1 as D (6 bases). Germline CDR1 SQVTM, CDR2 ANQGSEA. The CDR3 extends over 13 amino acids. The CDR3 bases are TGCACCACATGGGGCGCAGGGGACACTGAAGCTTTCTTT. Translation gives CTTWGAGDTEAFF.

This chain joins TRBV19 and TRBJ1-1; D is uncertain. Germline CDR1 is LNHDA and CDR2 is SQIVND (reference sequence). V lost 4 bases, J lost 7 bases, and 10 bases lay in between. The CDR3 runs to 12 residues. CDR3 nucleotides: TGTGCCAGTAGTAAAGGACGGGTTGAAGCTTTCTTT. This sequence encodes CASSKGRVEAFF.

The genes are TRBV5-4 and TRBJ2-5; D unclear. The CDR3 runs 12 residues. Per the germline V gene, CDR1 is SGHNT and CDR2 is YYREEE (reference sequence). V lost 1 base and J lost 1, with 2 bases in between. Here the CDR3 DNA reads TGTGCCAGCAGCTTGACCCAAGAGACCCAGTACTTC. Its translation: CASSLTQETQYF.

The rearrangement joins TRBV5-1 to TRBJ1-1, with TRBD1 as a possible D gene (6 bases). Germline values: CDR1 SGHRS, CDR2 YFSETQ. The CDR3 extends over 16 amino acids. Trimming shortened V by 0 bases and J by 5 bases, and 17 bases separated the two germline ends. This chain's CDR3 is CASSLEAGVLRTEAFF. CDR3 coding DNA: TGCGCCAGCAGCTTGGAGGCAGGGGTACTGAGGACTGAAGCTTTCTTT.

The chain carries TRBV14 and TRBJ2-7, with 9 bases that match TRBD2. Unmatched junction bases numbered 4, after V lost 4 bases and J lost 3 bases. The CDR3 sequence is 14 residues long. CDR1 and CDR2 from the germline V gene are SGHDN and FVKESK. CDR3: CASSRLADLYEQYF. The DNA of the CDR3 is TGTGCCAGCAGCCGACTAGCGGACCTCTACGAGCAGTACTTC.

This sequence joins TRBV28 and TRBJ2-3; tentatively, D is TRBD1 or TRBD2 (7 bases each). The CDR3 covers 17 residues. Germline V gene data show CDR1 as MDHEN and CDR2 as SYDVKM. The V end lost 4 bases, the J end lost 4 bases, and 21 bases lay between the germline ends. The DNA for the CDR3 is TGTGCCAGCAGTTCCATCCAGGGGGGGCTCATTGCAGATACGCAGTATTTT. Its protein is CASSSIQGGLIADTQYF.

The rearrangement uses TRBV19 and TRBJ2-3; 11 bases are shared with TRBD2. This CDR3 is 15 amino acids long. The V gene end was trimmed by 2 bases and the J gene end by 4 bases; junction bases not matched to a gene: 2. CDR1 is LNHDA and CDR2 is SQIVND in the germline V gene (reference sequence). This CDR3 reads CASSIPLAGADTQYF. The CDR3 DNA is TGTGCCAGTAGTATACCACTAGCGGGAGCAGATACGCAGTATTTT.

Only one count was recorded for this clone. The rearrangement links TRBV4-3 to TRBJ2-7; 7 bases map to TRBD2. Trimming at V came to 0 bases and at J to 4 bases, leaving 9 bases not matched to a gene. CDR3 length equals 16 residues. Germline CDR1 reads LGHNA; CDR2 reads YSLEER. Here the CDR3 reads CASSQDFGGSGYEQYF. The CDR3 DNA is TGCGCCAGCAGCCAAGATTTCGGCGGGAGTGGATACGAGCAGTACTTC.

The chain couples TRBV27 to TRBJ2-2, with D hard to call. The germline V and J ends were trimmed by 10 bases and 7 bases, with 19 bases remaining between them. Per germline, CDR1 MNHEY and CDR2 SMNVEV (reference sequence). The CDR3 is 14 amino acids. CDR3 nucleotide sequence: TGTGCCACACAAAGGGCACGTCCTGGCGGGGAGCTGTTTTTT. It specifies CATQRARPGGELFF.

The chain links TRBV10-2 to TRBJ1-2; D not certain. Germline lookup yields CDR1 WSHSY and CDR2 SAAADI. The ends were cut back, 6 bases at V and 4 bases at J, with 12 bases in the middle. CDR3 size: 13 residues. CDR3 coding DNA: TGCGCCAGCAGCGGTCCAGGTTCCTATGGCTACACCTTC. As protein: CASSGPGSYGYTF.

This clone was seen a few times. The genes are TRBV7-2 and TRBJ2-7; 9 nucleotides agree with TRBD2. Per the germline V gene, CDR1 is SGHTA and CDR2 is FQGNSA. This CDR3 is built from 16 residues. V was clipped by 5 bases and J by 6 bases; unmatched bases: 14. CDR3 sequence reads: CASSPRGSSGNFEQYF. The CDR3 DNA sequence: TGTGCCAGCAGCCCTCGGGGGTCTAGCGGGAATTTCGAGCAGTACTTC.